The clone carrying this T cell receptor beta chain was found a few times. Time point specified: pre-sensitization, week 0. Regarding treatment: therapeutic diphenylcyclopropenone sensitization with weekly scalp DPC. TCRdb used MiXCR to reprocess the RACE reads, holding one entry per CDR3 protein. The sample lists about 80,000 distinct CDR3 sequences; 12% to 15% were seen once. The data stem from a study of human T cells and chemical hapten exposure. About the research overall: Diphenylcyclopropenone, dosed weekly to the scalp, was given to patients throughout the roughly 25-week study.

The V end lost 3 bases, the J end lost 5 bases, and 10 bases lay between the germline ends. CDR3 length equals 13 residues. Germline values: CDR1 KGHSH, CDR2 LQKENI. The material was whole blood, obtained in connection with sensitization to the hapten diphenylcyclopropenone (DPC). The V and J genes are TRBV18 and TRBJ2-5, with D possibly matching TRBD1 (5 bases). The TCR comes from a woman between 45 and 65 years old with alopecia areata. Some clones in this sample may be carry-over from other donors' samples. This CDR3 reads CASSPQGSETQYF. The CDR3 DNA follows: TGTGCCAGCTCACCTCAGGGTAGCGAGACCCAGTACTTC.